This T cell receptor (beta chain) comes out of a study of OX40 agonist ivuxolimab in advanced cancers. Study context: Of the participants, 40% had some prior anti-PD-1, anti-PD-L1 or anti-CTLA-4 therapy, which was allowed. The study's findings and limits: No antigen was identified for the clonally expanded peripheral T cells.

Sequencing was performed with immunoSEQ multiplex PCR; in TCRdb, only in-frame clones are kept and a portion is missing. The sample yields about 79,000 clones, under 95% seen once. Points on this clone: Antigen: not known.

Autoimmune disease history or systemic immunosuppression excluded patients. The CDR3 is 16 residues long. V gave up 0 bases and J gave up 4 bases; unmatched junction bases: 7. Germline V gene sequence: CDR1 SGDLS, CDR2 YYNGEE. The rearrangement uses TRBV9 and TRBJ2-1; 7 bases line up with TRBD2. The sequencing here drew on CD4+ or CD8+ T cells sorted from blood, taken in a trial of the OX40 agonist ivuxolimab. The clonotype was recovered from an adult with an advanced solid tumor such as melanoma, head and neck, liver or kidney cancer. CDR3 sequence reads: CASSVAYGGKYNEQFF. The CDR3 nucleotides read TGTGCCAGCAGCGTAGCCTACGGGGGGAAATACAATGAGCAGTTCTTC.